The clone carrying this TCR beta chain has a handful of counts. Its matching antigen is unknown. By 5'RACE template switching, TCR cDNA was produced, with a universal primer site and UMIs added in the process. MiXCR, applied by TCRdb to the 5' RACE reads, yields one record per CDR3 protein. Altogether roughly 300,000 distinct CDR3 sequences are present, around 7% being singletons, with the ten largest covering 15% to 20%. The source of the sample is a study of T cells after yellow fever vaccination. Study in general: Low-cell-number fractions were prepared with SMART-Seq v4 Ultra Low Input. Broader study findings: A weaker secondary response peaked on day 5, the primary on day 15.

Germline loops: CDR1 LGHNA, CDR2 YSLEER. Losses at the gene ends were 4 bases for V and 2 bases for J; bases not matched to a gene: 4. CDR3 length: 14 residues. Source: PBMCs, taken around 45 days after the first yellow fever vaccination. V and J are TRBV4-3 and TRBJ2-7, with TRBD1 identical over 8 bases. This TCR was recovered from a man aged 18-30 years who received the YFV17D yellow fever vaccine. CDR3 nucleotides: TGCGCCAGCAGCCTCGACAGGGGACCCTACGAGCAGTACTTC. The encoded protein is CASSLDRGPYEQYF.